Listed below are T cell receptor beta chains from one sample, sequenced in a study of regulatory T cells in long-lasting Graves disease. TCRdb re-called the multiplex PCR reads through MiXCR, storing one row per CDR3 protein. The sample contains 540,000 or so distinct CDR3 sequences, roughly 13% of which appear only once. This sample also belongs to another study, concerning T cells in Graves' hyperthyroidism and ophthalmopathy.

The sequencing used peripheral blood mononuclear cells (PBMCs), collected at new diagnosis, from a patient treated with antithyroid drugs. The receptors were gathered from a man aged 30 to 39 with Graves disease. The CDR3 runs from the conserved cysteine through the conserved F or W. Each record gives: CDR3 protein, CDR3 DNA, D gene, V gene, J gene, clone size. D genes are given only for firm matches. Only part of the rows carry a size: once, few, many, or a class if the clone is expanded.

CASLSGGVHFDEQFF	TGTGCCAGCCTTAGCGGGGGCGTACATTTCGATGAGCAGTTCTTC	TRBD2	TRBV2	TRBJ2-1	many
CASSGASYTEAFF	TGTGCCAGCAGTGGGGCCAGTTACACTGAAGCTTTCTTT	.	TRBV6-1	TRBJ1-1	many
CASSYRGAMGSPLHF	TGTGCCAGCAGTTACCGGGGAGCGATGGGATCACCCCTCCACTTT	.	TRBV6-2/TRBV6-3	TRBJ1-6	.
CASSDPGWSNQPQHF	TGTGCCAGCAGTGATCCAGGGTGGAGCAATCAGCCCCAGCATTTT	.	TRBV2	TRBJ1-5	many
CASSLDPTGDTQYF	TGTGCCAGCAGCTTAGATCCGACCGGGGATACGCAGTATTTT	.	TRBV11-3	TRBJ2-3	many
CASSCEAGERETPYEQYF	TGTGCCAGCAGTTGCGAGGCAGGAGAGCGGGAGACCCCCTACGAGCAGTACTTC	TRBD2	TRBV6-5	TRBJ2-7	many
CSVEDTEAFF	TGCAGCGTTGAGGACACTGAAGCTTTCTTT	.	TRBV29-1	TRBJ1-1	many
CASTMTGPNEKLFF	TGTGCCAGCACCATGACAGGCCCTAATGAAAAACTGTTTTTT	.	TRBV12-3/TRBV12-4	TRBJ1-4	many
CSARDAGSGGANVLTF	TGCAGTGCTAGGGACGCGGGATCTGGTGGGGCCAACGTCCTGACTTTC	.	TRBV20-1	TRBJ2-6	.
CASSQRGALPLSSRETQYF	TGTGCCAGCAGCCAAAGGGGGGCCCTTCCGCTGTCGAGTCGAGAGACCCAGTACTTC	.	TRBV14	TRBJ2-5	many
CATSDSGLGYEQYF	TGTGCCACCAGTGATTCAGGGCTAGGCTACGAGCAGTACTTC	.	TRBV24-1	TRBJ2-7	few
CASSVAEGGAYEQYF	TGTGCCAGCAGCGTAGCTGAAGGAGGGGCCTACGAGCAGTACTTC	.	TRBV9	TRBJ2-7	few
CASSYLRGTGELFF	TGTGCCAGCAGTTATCTTCGGGGGACCGGGGAGCTGTTTTTT	.	TRBV7-7	TRBJ2-2	few
CASTPLAGGPQDTQYF	TGTGCCAGCACCCCTTTGGCGGGAGGGCCGCAAGATACGCAGTATTTT	TRBD2	TRBV6-1	TRBJ2-3	many
CASSPGPARGYGYTF	TGTGCCAGCAGTCCTGGCCCAGCCCGGGGCTATGGCTACACCTTC	.	TRBV28	TRBJ1-2	many
CASSTGTTEAFF	TGTGCCAGCAGCACAGGGACCACTGAAGCTTTCTTT	.	TRBV11-2	TRBJ1-1	many
CASSSPGGPQETQYF	TGTGCCAGCAGCTCGCCGGGGGGACCCCAAGAGACCCAGTACTTC	TRBD2	TRBV6-2/TRBV6-3	TRBJ2-5	.
CASSHGGQGLSSTDTQYF	TGTGCCAGCAGCCACGGGGGACAGGGGCTATCTAGCACAGATACGCAGTATTTT	TRBD1	TRBV11-2	TRBJ2-3	.
CSATDGTSGYNEQYF	TGCAGTGCTACTGACGGGACTAGCGGCTACAATGAGCAGTACTTC	TRBD2	TRBV20-1	TRBJ2-4	.
CASSTGVGTQYF	TGTGCCAGCAGCACAGGGGTGGGGACCCAGTACTTC	TRBD1	TRBV7-9	TRBJ2-5	few
CASSLRGPPTSYEQYF	TGTGCCAGCTCATTGAGGGGGCCCCCCACCTCCTACGAGCAGTACTTC	TRBD1	TRBV27	TRBJ2-7	few
CASGPDGWNTEAFF	TGTGCCAGCGGACCGGACGGTTGGAACACTGAAGCTTTCTTT	.	TRBV25-1	TRBJ1-1	many
CASRATGRGGYTF	TGTGCCAGCAGGGCTACAGGGAGGGGTGGCTACACCTTC	.	TRBV5-4	TRBJ1-2	.
CASSLTDTSTDTQYF	TGTGCCAGCAGCTTGACTGATACTAGCACAGATACGCAGTATTTT	.	TRBV5-6	TRBJ2-3	many
CASSQVLGVGYTF	TGCGCCAGCAGCCAAGTATTGGGGGTTGGCTACACCTTC	.	TRBV4-1	TRBJ1-2	few
CASSLAEGTAGANVLTF	TGTGCCAGCAGCTTAGCGGAGGGTACGGCTGGGGCCAACGTCCTGACTTTC	.	TRBV7-9	TRBJ2-6	many
CAISGTSLNTGELFF	TGTGCCATCAGTGGGACTAGCCTGAACACCGGGGAGCTGTTTTTT	TRBD2	TRBV10-3	TRBJ2-2	many
CASSYSKLAATDTQYF	TGTGCCAGCAGTTACTCGAAACTAGCCGCTACAGATACGCAGTATTTT	.	TRBV6-2/TRBV6-3	TRBJ2-3	few